What follows are 7 T cell receptor beta chains derived from one specimen sequenced in a study of blood T cell repertoires in COVID-19. Repertoires were generated with immunoSEQ multiplex PCR, while TCRdb's copy carries only in-frame clones and drops some. This sample carries under 300,000 clones, around 80% of them seen once, and the ten largest clones take 2% to 2.5%. Sequencing was done on a sample of peripheral blood. Receptors were obtained from a man aged 35 to 55 who had recovered from COVID-19.

In the case of this clone: One end of the junction fails to match germline, which may point to a read error. The chain combines TRBV7-8 with TRBJ2-7; D is perhaps TRBD1 (6 bases). Germline CDR1 is SGHVS and CDR2 is FQNEAQ. This CDR3 contains 16 residues. The CDR3 sequence is CAGSLGQDRRPYEQYF. The CDR3 DNA reads as TGTGCCGGCAGCTTAGGGCAAGACAGGCGTCCCTACGAGCAGTACTTC.

The genes are TRBV9 and TRBJ2-5; D gene uncertain. V gave up 4 bases and J gave up 4 bases, with 5 bases separating them. This CDR3 has 11 amino acids. CDR1 is SGDLS and CDR2 is YYNGEE in the germline V gene. CDR3 DNA: TGTGCCAGCAGCTCTCGAGAGACCCAGTACTTC. Amino acids: CASSSRETQYF. Full variable domain (rest looked up from reference TRBV9 and TRBJ2-5): DSGVTQTPKHLITATGQRVTLRCSPRSGDLSVYWYQQSLDQGLQFLIQYYNGEERAKGNILERFSAQQFPDLHSELNLSSLELGDSALYFCASSSRETQYFGPGTRLLVL.

CDR3 loop: CAWSLGQRNYGYTF. The CDR3 DNA reads as TGTGCCTGGAGTCTGGGACAGCGGAACTATGGCTACACCTTC. V is TRBV30 and J is TRBJ1-2, with 7 bases lining up with TRBD1. Germline CDR1 GTSNPN, CDR2 SVGIG (reference sequence). The J segment lost 2 bases and the V segment lost 2 bases, leaving 5 bases of the junction unmatched. There are 14 residues in the CDR3.

CDR3 sequence reads: CASSARQYTQYF. The CDR3 nucleotides are TGTGCCAGCAGCGCGAGGCAGTATACGCAGTATTTT. The rearrangement links TRBV6-2 or TRBV6-3 to TRBJ2-3; D unresolved. There are 12 residues in the CDR3. The V end was cut by 6 bases, the J end by 7 bases, with 11 bases between. Looked up from germline, CDR1 is MNHEY and CDR2 is SVGEGT.

This chain uses TRBV19 with TRBJ1-1; possibly TRBD1 for D (6 bases). Trimming shortened V by 5 bases and J by 0 bases, and 13 bases separated the two germline ends. CDR3 length: 15 residues. CDR1 is LNHDA and CDR2 is SQIVND in the germline V gene (reference sequence). CDR3 amino acids: CASSSLRTVNTEAFF. Written as DNA, the CDR3 is TGTGCCAGTAGTTCCCTGAGGACAGTGAACACTGAAGCTTTCTTT.

The chain is built from TRBV30 and TRBJ2-5; tentatively, D is TRBD2 (5 bases). The CDR3 has 15 amino acids. Germline CDR1 reads GTSNPN; CDR2 reads SVGIG (reference sequence). With 0 bases removed from V and 5 bases from J, the gap between germline ends came to 16 bases. CDR3 amino acids: CAWSVGLRGRETQYF. The CDR3 DNA reads TGTGCCTGGAGTGTAGGACTCCGAGGGCGTGAGACCCAGTACTTC.

CDR3 region: CASSISGSETQYF. The CDR3 DNA reads TGTGCCAGTAGTATATCCGGGTCGGAGACCCAGTACTTC. This sequence joins TRBV19 and TRBJ2-5; the D is unclear. Germline assignment: CDR1 LNHDA and CDR2 SQIVND (reference sequence). The CDR3 consists of 13 residues. Trimming left V 2 bases short and J 5 bases short, with 9 bases between.